This TCR beta chain was observed in a study of long-term antiretroviral therapy in people with HIV. About the study: By about a decade, the earliest samples predate the 2015 immediate-ART recommendation.

The assay used was immunoSEQ (version v3.0), run at survey level. Per sample, sequencing targeted roughly 35,000-50,000 T-cell genomes. The method was immunoSEQ multiplex PCR; TCRdb's version includes in-frame clones alone and lacks a portion of them. The table has about 28,000 clones, around 80% seen once; the top ten hold roughly a tenth. One or more pre-ART and two or more post-ART PBMC samples were available from each donor. Until DNA extraction, the samples held between about 0.9-11 million cryopreserved PBMC. The V gene lost 2 bases and the J gene lost 7 bases, with 8 bases spanning the gap. From germline, CDR1 is MDHEN and CDR2 SYDVKM. The CDR3 extends over 12 amino acids.

This TCR was recovered from a man between 25 and 39 years old with HIV. The specimen was unsorted PBMCs, collected almost 2.9 years after starting antiretroviral therapy. The chain combines TRBV28 with TRBJ2-5; weak D call: TRBD2 (6 bases). The CDR3: CASSLAGRTQYF. For the CDR3, the DNA is TGTGCCAGCAGTTTAGCGGGGAGGACCCAGTACTTC.